The 9 T cell receptor beta chains presented below share a single source sample, sequenced in a study of T-cell reconstitution after alpha-beta-depleted transplantation in children. Unique molecular identifiers featured in how the TCRbeta library was prepared. TCRdb fed the PCR reads into MiXCR, producing one record per CDR3 protein. The sample has 100,000 to 150,000 distinct CDR3 sequences, 23% seen once. The material was PBMCs, mostly from graft donor cells, obtained 180 days after TCRalphabeta/CD19-depleted stem cell transplant. The receptors derive from a male patient under 10 years old who had a stem cell transplant for chronic granulomatous disease, so the T cells may come from the graft donor.

This clonotype came up a few times. This chain uses TRBV5-1 with TRBJ2-1; D unclear. V lost 0 bases and J lost 1, with 8 bases in between. The CDR3 is 15 amino acids. Germline V gives CDR1 SGHRS, CDR2 YFSETQ. CDR3 amino acids: CASSLGGFSYNEQFF. Written as DNA, the CDR3 is TGCGCCAGCAGCTTGGGTGGGTTTTCCTACAATGAGCAGTTCTTC.

This clonotype was seen a handful of times. The genes are TRBV9 and TRBJ2-5; D is ambiguous. CDR3 length: 12 residues. Trimming shortened V by 4 bases and J by 5 bases, and 9 bases separated the two germline ends. The germline gives CDR1 SGDLS, CDR2 YYNGEE. The CDR3 loop is CASSNSLETQYF. The CDR3 bases are TGTGCCAGCAGCAATTCCCTGGAGACCCAGTACTTC. Full variable domain (rest looked up from reference TRBV9 and TRBJ2-5): DSGVTQTPKHLITATGQRVTLRCSPRSGDLSVYWYQQSLDQGLQFLIQYYNGEERAKGNILERFSAQQFPDLHSELNLSSLELGDSALYFCASSNSLETQYFGPGTRLLVL.

This sequence joins TRBV12-3 or TRBV12-4 and TRBJ2-7; the match to TRBD1 covers 7 bases. CDR3 length equals 14 residues. J gave up 3 bases and V 2 bases, and 4 bases lay outside the gene matches. The CDR3 here is CASSLRQGYYEQYF. The DNA for the CDR3 is TGTGCCAGCAGTTTACGACAGGGTTACTACGAGCAGTACTTC.

This clonotype was recorded a few times. The chain joins TRBV5-6 to TRBJ2-5; D perhaps matches TRBD2 (5 bases). Germline values: CDR1 SGHDT, CDR2 YYEEEE. The CDR3 has 14 amino acids. V gave up 6 bases and J gave up 5 bases, with 17 bases separating them. CDR3 DNA sequence: TGTGCCAGCAATCCATCGTTTGGGGAGGAGACCCAGTACTTC. Its protein is CASNPSFGEETQYF.

This clonotype was picked up one time. The rearrangement links TRBV10-1 to TRBJ2-2; D may correspond to TRBD1 or TRBD2 (5 bases each). Germline V gives CDR1 WNHNN, CDR2 SYGVQD (reference sequence). V lost 5 bases to trimming and J lost 0 bases, with 10 bases between them. CDR3 length equals 15 residues. The DNA for the CDR3 is TGCGCCAGCAGTAAGGTGGGGGCGAACACCGGGGAGCTGTTTTTT. Translated: CASSKVGANTGELFF.

This clonotype was detected many times. The rearrangement links TRBV20-1 to TRBJ1-1; no clear D gene. Between the trimmed V and J ends, which lost 0 bases and 3 bases, there was a span of 8 bases. Germline CDR1 and CDR2: DFQATT and SNEGSKA (reference sequence). The CDR3 is made up of 13 amino acids. This CDR3 reads CSARDEHYTEAFF. The CDR3 coding sequence is TGCAGTGCTAGAGATGAACACTACACTGAAGCTTTCTTT.

V usage is TRBV5-1 and J usage is TRBJ2-5; 7 positions agree with TRBD1. Losses at the gene ends were 0 bases for V and 1 base for J; bases not matched to a gene: 3. This CDR3 comprises 15 residues. The germline V gene encodes CDR1 SGHRS and CDR2 YFSETQ. The CDR3 sequence: CASSLETGIQETQYF. The CDR3 coding sequence is TGCGCCAGCAGCTTGGAGACAGGGATCCAAGAGACCCAGTACTTC.

This clonotype showed up many times. The genes are TRBV29-1 and TRBJ1-1; no reliable D call. Trimming took off 6 bases at V and 1 base at J, with 15 bases between the two ends. Per the germline V gene, CDR1 is SQVTM and CDR2 is ANQGSEA. This CDR3 has 14 amino acids. CDR3 DNA sequence: TGCAGCGTCGTAACCGGGATTCCGAACACTGAAGCTTTCTTT. It codes for CSVVTGIPNTEAFF. Supplemented by reference TRBV29-1 and TRBJ1-1, the full variable domain reads SAVISQKPSRDICQRGTSLTIQCQVDSQVTMMFWYRQQPGQSLTLIATANQGSEATYESGFVIDKFPISRPNLTFSTLTVSNMSPEDSSIYLCSVVTGIPNTEAFFGQGTRLTVV.

The CDR3 protein is CASSLPEYGIYEQYF. CDR3 bases: TGTGCCAGCAGTTTACCTGAATATGGGATCTACGAGCAGTACTTC. The V call is TRBV12-3 or TRBV12-4, the J call TRBJ2-7; D ambiguous. CDR3 length equals 15 residues. V shed 2 bases and J shed 3 bases, with 14 bases lying between them.